A selection of T cell receptor beta chains follows, all from one sample in a study of CXCR3-negative and CXCR3-positive naive CD8 T cells. TCRdb re-analyzed the 5' RACE reads; it lists each CDR3 protein once, without DNA. This specimen shows 65,000 to 75,000 distinct CDR3 sequences; the ten leading clones hold about 1.5%. Material: naive CXCR3- CD8+ T cells from blood. The receptors were sampled from a human donor in good health. Some clones in this sample may be carry-over from other donors' samples. Both conserved end residues are part of each CDR3.

CASGYLAGLETQYF,TRBV28,TRBJ2-5
CAISPSLNSGNTIYF,TRBV10-3,TRBJ1-3
CSYGERGGNEQFF,TRBV29-1,TRBJ2-1
CASSPLPDVAYGYTF,TRBV7-9,TRBJ1-2
CASSMGGVGNQPQHF,TRBV19,TRBJ1-5
CASSWDASGIGTDTQYF,TRBV12-3/TRBV12-4,TRBJ2-3
CASSSGGSYEQYF,TRBV12-3/TRBV12-4,TRBJ2-7
CATSPFMAGEQFF,TRBV15,TRBJ2-1
CASSIIDGGTDTQYF,TRBV7-2,TRBJ2-3
CASSLEIKRTDTQYF,TRBV5-1,TRBJ2-3
CSVDRRDTQYF,TRBV29-1,TRBJ2-3
CASSYGSEGKLFF,TRBV7-9,TRBJ1-4
CASSQGYTGANEQFF,TRBV23-1,TRBJ2-1
CASSYTGTEAFF,TRBV12-3/TRBV12-4,TRBJ1-1
CASSSGTLSVDTQYF,TRBV6-6,TRBJ2-3
CASSPSGQGDPYEQYF,TRBV4-3,TRBJ2-7
CATSREGTGETQYF,TRBV15,TRBJ2-5
CASSFGPPGSTYEQYF,TRBV27,TRBJ2-7
CASSLRLDVNEQFF,TRBV13,TRBJ2-1
CASSGTGGSDTQYF,TRBV6-1,TRBJ2-3
CASSPGVEQFF,TRBV28,TRBJ2-1
CSARSYRQGRSEKLFF,TRBV20-1,TRBJ1-4
CAWSPDGSMNTEAFF,TRBV30,TRBJ1-1
CSVDYLEGSDLGILTDTQYF,TRBV29-1,TRBJ2-3
CASSWTGSTDTQYF,TRBV12-3/TRBV12-4,TRBJ2-3
CSVARTGPYEQYF,TRBV29-1,TRBJ2-7
CASSWGLRGTITDTQYF,TRBV7-2,TRBJ2-3
CARPLPGELFF,TRBV6-5,TRBJ2-2
CASSRVDTGELFF,TRBV28,TRBJ2-2
CAREDRKNTEAFF,TRBV28,TRBJ1-1
CASSLGRFGYNEQFF,TRBV28,TRBJ2-1
CASSSLRRGGRAGDTQYF,TRBV28,TRBJ2-3
CASSPRRGPYEQYF,TRBV21-1,TRBJ2-7
CASSLARAYEQYF,TRBV5-6,TRBJ2-7
CSVTNVDKNTEAFF,TRBV29-1,TRBJ1-1
CASRLGTGELFF,TRBV13,TRBJ2-2
CASKIRGWDQKEEQFF,TRBV6-1,TRBJ2-1
CSARSGRDRPNEQFF,TRBV20-1,TRBJ2-1